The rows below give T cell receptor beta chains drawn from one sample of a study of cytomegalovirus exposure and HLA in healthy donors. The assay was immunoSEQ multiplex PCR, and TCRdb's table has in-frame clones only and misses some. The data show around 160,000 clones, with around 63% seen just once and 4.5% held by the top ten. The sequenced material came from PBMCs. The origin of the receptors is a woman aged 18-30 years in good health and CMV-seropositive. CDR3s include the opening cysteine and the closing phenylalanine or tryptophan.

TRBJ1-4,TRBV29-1,CSVGLGTVPEKLFF
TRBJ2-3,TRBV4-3,CASSQEEAGEITDTQYF
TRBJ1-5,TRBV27,CASSFDNFGNQPQHF
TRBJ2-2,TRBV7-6,CASSLDVRGRRYTGELFF
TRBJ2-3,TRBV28,CASSSASSSDTQYF
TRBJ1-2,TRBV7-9,CASSLGDRDDGYTF
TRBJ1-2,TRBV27,CASSITGGYGYTF
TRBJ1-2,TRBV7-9,CASSNGQNYGYTF
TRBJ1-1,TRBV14,CASSPTYRGIAEAFF
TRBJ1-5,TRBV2,CASSEWAGGGQPQHF
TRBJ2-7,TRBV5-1,CASSFSGNSYEQYF
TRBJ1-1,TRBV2,CASRPAGNTEAFF
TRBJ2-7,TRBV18,CASSPTSGDYEQYF
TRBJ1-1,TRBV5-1,CASRPILQGFAFF
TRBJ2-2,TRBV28,CASRLAGGELFF
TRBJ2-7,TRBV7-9,CASSLEGGPYEQYF
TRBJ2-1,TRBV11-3,CASSLGEPFAALKDNEQFF
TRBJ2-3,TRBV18,CASSDQPLYQGTQYF
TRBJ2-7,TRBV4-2,CASSQAAGQTYEQYF
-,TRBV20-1,CSAHESNEQYF
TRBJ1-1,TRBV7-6,CASSPRQGVNTEAFF
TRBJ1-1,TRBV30,CAWTGWAGEYVNTEAFF
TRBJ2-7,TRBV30,CAWSVNWGRNEQYF
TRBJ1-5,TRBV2,CASSPGQINQPQHF
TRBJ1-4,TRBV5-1,CAGSLADIRREKLFF
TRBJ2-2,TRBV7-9,CASSSRDRVTGELFF
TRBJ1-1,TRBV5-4,CASSLGGSLLITEAFF
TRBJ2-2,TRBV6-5,CASSYRGGANTGELFF
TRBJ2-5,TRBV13,CASSLGLAGALQETQYF
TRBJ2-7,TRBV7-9,CASSFTGGSGNEQYF
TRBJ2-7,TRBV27,CASRSSGSASYEQYF
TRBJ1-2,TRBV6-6,CASRAGGALYGYTF
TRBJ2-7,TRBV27,CASSLVQGISDEQYF
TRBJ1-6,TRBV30,CAWIRGQGKNSPLHF
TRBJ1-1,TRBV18,CASSRDRGGTEAFF
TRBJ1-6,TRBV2,CASSALPGSHNSPLHF
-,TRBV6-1,CASSAYEQYF
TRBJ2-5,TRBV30,CAWSGPGSETQYF
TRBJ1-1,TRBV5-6,CASSLRGTEAFF
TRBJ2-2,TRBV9,CASSPGGRVLTGELFF
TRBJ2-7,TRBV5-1,CASSLADRVPYEQYF
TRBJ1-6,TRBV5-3,CARSLGTPQHNSPLHF
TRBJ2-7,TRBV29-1,CSVKTGQSYEQYF
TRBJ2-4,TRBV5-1,CASSPGLEGIQYF
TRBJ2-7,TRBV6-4,CASSDSGSYEQYF
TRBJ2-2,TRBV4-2,CASSQSPRDRGPTGELFF
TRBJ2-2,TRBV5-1,CASSLGGRLNTGELFF
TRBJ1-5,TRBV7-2,CASSTGSGNQPQHF
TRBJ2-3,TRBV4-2,CASSQISGSTDTQYF
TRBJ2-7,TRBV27,CASSSTGTSGPYEQYF
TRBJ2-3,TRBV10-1,CASSHSGATDTQYF
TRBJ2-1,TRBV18,CASSPGGSSYNEQFF
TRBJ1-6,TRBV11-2,CASSYALGQGASPLHF
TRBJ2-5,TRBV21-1,CASGGLAVGAEPETQYF
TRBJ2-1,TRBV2,CASSKESSYNEQFF